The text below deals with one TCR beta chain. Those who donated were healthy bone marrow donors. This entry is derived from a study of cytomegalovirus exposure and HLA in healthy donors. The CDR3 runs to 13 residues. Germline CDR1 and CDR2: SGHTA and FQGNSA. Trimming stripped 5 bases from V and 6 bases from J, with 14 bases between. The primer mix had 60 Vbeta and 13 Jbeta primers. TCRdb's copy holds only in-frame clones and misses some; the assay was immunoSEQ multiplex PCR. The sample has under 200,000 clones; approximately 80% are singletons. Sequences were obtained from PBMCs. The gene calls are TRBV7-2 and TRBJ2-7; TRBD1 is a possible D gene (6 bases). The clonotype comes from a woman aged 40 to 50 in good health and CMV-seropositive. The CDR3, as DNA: TGTGCCAGCAGCCCAAGGGACATGGGCGAGCAGTACTTC. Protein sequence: CASSPRDMGEQYF.